This T cell receptor beta chain was obtained from a study of shared clonotypes between healthy human individuals. Overall study results and limits: In general, naive subsets displayed greater estimated richness than memory subsets did.

In its sample, this clone was seen once. Its antigen is as yet unknown. The CDR3 length is 14 residues. V dropped 5 bases and J dropped 10; count of bases not matched to a gene: 10. Germline-derived CDR1 and CDR2 are SGHTA and FQGTGA. TCRdb's copy holds only in-frame clones and misses some; the assay was immunoSEQ multiplex PCR. The sample has around 240,000 clones, under 80% seen once. Sequenced: memory CD4+ T cells sorted from blood. This sample's subset: CD45RA-negative fraction. The receptor was derived from a man aged 25-45 years in good health. V is TRBV7-3 and J is TRBJ1-2, with TRBD1 matching over 10 bases. In DNA form, the CDR3 reads TGTGCCAGCAGCCAAGTCCCGGGACAGGGGTACTACACCTTC. This translates into CASSQVPGQGYYTF.